The TCR beta chain under discussion was sequenced for a study of blood T cells in healthy people across ages. Notes on the study in general: More naive CD4+ cells and higher diversity were found in long-lived than in aged donors.

On this clonotype itself: As yet, its antigen is unknown.

The CDR3 spans 16 residues. V trimming: 3 bases; J trimming: 9 bases; junction bases outside the gene matches: 12. Per the germline V gene, CDR1 is SGHTA and CDR2 is FQGNSA. PCR was performed a second time for about 6 to 12 cycles using a sample-barcoded 5' primer and a J-beta primer mix. TCRdb re-called the 5' RACE reads through MiXCR, storing one row per CDR3 protein. The table records around 1,000,000 distinct CDR3 sequences, around 27% of them present only once. This sample also appeared in a second study, on T cells of mothers and their children. That work states: For each mother, over 9 million TCR beta CDR3 reads were obtained, and for each child, roughly 2.8 million.

This TCR came from a girl between 2 and 10 years old in good health. The chain couples TRBV7-2 to TRBJ2-1; 9 bases match TRBD2. The specimen sequenced was blood. The CDR3 DNA reads TGTGCCAGCAGCTTCCGGTGGGCGGGAGGGGATACTGAGCAGTTCTTC. This encodes CASSFRWAGGDTEQFF. Drawing the rest from reference TRBV7-2 and TRBJ2-1, the complete variable domain is GAGVSQSPSNKVTEKGKDVELRCDPISGHTALYWYRQSLGQGLEFLIYFQGNSAPDKSGLPSDRFSAERTGGSVSTLTIQRTQQEDSAVYLCASSFRWAGGDTEQFFGPGTRLTVL.